One T cell receptor (beta chain) is described in this entry. The target antigen is unknown. TCRdb passed the 5' RACE reads through MiXCR, listing each CDR3 protein once. This table has more than 150,000 distinct CDR3 sequences, roughly 20% appearing once. Trimming took off 2 bases at V and 0 bases at J, with 12 bases between the two ends. Germline V lookup: CDR1 SGHRS, CDR2 YFSETQ. The CDR3 totals 16 residues. This entry comes from a study of T-cell memory formation after mild COVID-19. Regarding the study as a whole: Clones that shrank (day 15 to 85) were balanced CD4/CD8, whereas later expanders leaned CD4+.

This chain uses TRBV5-1 with TRBJ2-1; unclear D gene. Sequenced: PBMCs or a T cell subset sorted from them (not recorded which). This TCR derives from a man between 18 and 29 years old who had mild COVID-19 (a few samples of this study predate the infection). Cell type and time point are not known. CDR3 bases: TGCGCCAGCAGCTTACGAAGCTCGAGCTCCTACAATGAGCAGTTCTTC. Its translation: CASSLRSSSSYNEQFF. Based on the CDR3 plus reference TRBV5-1 and TRBJ2-1, the full variable domain is KAGVTQTPRYLIKTRGQQVTLSCSPISGHRSVSWYQQTPGQGLQFLFEYFSETQRNKGNFPGRFSGRQFSNSRSEMNVSTLELGDSALYLCASSLRSSSSYNEQFFGPGTRLTVL.